This TCR beta chain originates from a study of glioma-infiltrating T cells after dendritic cell vaccination. Time point defined: after dendritic cell vaccination, including at tumor progression/relapse. Method: immunoSEQ multiplex PCR; TCRdb's copy keeps in-frame clones and lacks some. The table records 75,000 to 95,000 clones, around nine tenths of them present only once. Germline-derived CDR1 and CDR2 are SGHTA and FQGNSA. The V end lost 2 bases, the J end lost 0 bases, and 8 bases lay between the germline ends. The CDR3 totals 14 residues. This TCR came from a human donor with glioblastoma. This chain uses TRBV7-2 with TRBJ2-7; D might be TRBD2 (6 bases). The starting material was blood, obtained after dendritic cell vaccination. Here the CDR3 DNA reads TGTGCCAGCAGCTTATCGCGGGACTCCTACGAGCAGTACTTC. As protein: CASSLSRDSYEQYF.